Presented here are 5 T cell receptor beta chains from one specimen sequenced in a study of vaccination effects on CD4 cells after COVID-19. Their target antigens are unknown. Using immunoSEQ multiplex PCR, the repertoire was profiled, and TCRdb retains in-frame clones only, with some absent. This sample has more than 40,000 clones, with roughly 82% found just once. Prior to sequencing, the ViraFEST assay stimulated PBMC with viral peptide pools, which expanded the antigen-specific CD4+ T cells. Cells that had been cultured for 10 days were the source of isolated CD4+ T cells. Having tested negative for nucleocapsid antibodies, the vaccine recipients showed no prior SARS-CoV-2 infection. This specimen was CD4+ T cells from PBMCs cultured with HCoV-NL63 spike peptides, taken before COVID-19 vaccination. These receptors were collected from a human donor who received a COVID-19 vaccine.

This clone was seen a handful of times. The rearrangement links TRBV5-4 to TRBJ1-2; 8 bases match TRBD1. Germline values: CDR1 SGHNT, CDR2 YYREEE (reference sequence). Germline trimming cut 0 bases from V and 5 bases from J; bases unmatched to any gene: 3. CDR3 length equals 14 residues. Written as DNA, the CDR3 is TGTGCCAGCAGCTTGGGACAGGGGAGATATGGCTACACCTTC. It encodes CASSLGQGRYGYTF.

J is TRBJ1-6 and V is TRBV10-3; the match to TRBD1 covers 8 bases. Germline V CDR1 and CDR2: ENHRY, SYGVKD. CDR3 length: 14 amino acids. V lost 4 bases and J lost 7; bases outside the gene matches: 3. Here the CDR3 reads CAISAGQGNSPLHF. CDR3 bases: TGTGCCATCAGTGCCGGACAGGGAAATTCACCCCTCCACTTT.

The rearrangement links TRBV4-1 to TRBJ2-1; 11 bases match TRBD2. CDR3 length equals 17 residues. V shed 5 bases and J 4 bases; nucleotides not matched to a gene: 10. Germline V CDR1 and CDR2: MGHRA, YSYEKL. The CDR3 DNA is TGCGCCAGCAGCTGGCAACCGGGACTAGCGGTTTACAATGAGCAGTTCTTC. It is translated as CASSWQPGLAVYNEQFF.

The V gene is TRBV7-3, the J gene TRBJ2-5, with D tentatively TRBD1 (6 bases). The CDR3 consists of 15 residues. The germline CDR1 and CDR2 sequences are SGHTA and FQGTGA. Trimming shortened V by 2 bases and J by 1 base, and 11 bases separated the two germline ends. The chain's CDR3 is CASSLGDTVQETQYF. CDR3 nucleotide sequence: TGTGCCAGCAGCTTAGGGGACACGGTCCAAGAGACCCAGTACTTC.

The chain is built from TRBV3-1 (or the pseudogene TRBV3-2) and TRBJ2-3; D gene ambiguous. The germline V gene encodes CDR1 LGHDT and CDR2 YNNKEL (reference sequence). Deletions cut 3 bases from V and 6 bases from J, with 4 bases between. The CDR3 is made up of 11 amino acids. CDR3 loop: CASSQGDTQYF. The CDR3 DNA follows: TGTGCCAGCAGCCAGGGGGATACGCAGTATTTT.